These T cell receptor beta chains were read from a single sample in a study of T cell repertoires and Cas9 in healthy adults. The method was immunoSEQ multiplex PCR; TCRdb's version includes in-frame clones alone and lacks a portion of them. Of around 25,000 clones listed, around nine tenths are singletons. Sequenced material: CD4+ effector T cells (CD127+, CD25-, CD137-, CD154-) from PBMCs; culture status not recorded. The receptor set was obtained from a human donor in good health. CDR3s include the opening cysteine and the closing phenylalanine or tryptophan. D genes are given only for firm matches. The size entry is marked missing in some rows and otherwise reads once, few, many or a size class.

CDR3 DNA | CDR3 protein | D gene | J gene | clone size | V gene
TGTGCCAGCAGTGAGACAGGGTTACATGGCTACACCTTC | CASSETGLHGYTF | TRBD1 | TRBJ1-2 | - | TRBV2
TGTGCCAGCAGCTGGGACACACATAATTCACCCCTCCACTTT | CASSWDTHNSPLHF | - | TRBJ1-6 | few | TRBV7-2
TGTGCCAGCACCGCCCCCGGGGTATCCTACAATGAGCAGTTCTTC | CASTAPGVSYNEQFF | - | TRBJ2-1 | - | TRBV28
TGTGCCAGCAGCCAAGGGGTACTACTCACAGATACGCAGTATTTT | CASSQGVLLTDTQYF | - | TRBJ2-3 | - | TRBV14
TGTGCCAGCAACGTCGGGGGGCCTCTCCAAGAGACCCAGTACTTC | CASNVGGPLQETQYF | - | TRBJ2-5 | - | TRBV6-1
TGTGCCAGCGCTAGACAGGGGGCGGTCTACGAGCAGTACTTC | CASARQGAVYEQYF | TRBD1 | TRBJ2-7 | - | TRBV27
TGTGCCAGCAGTCGGGACATCAACTACAATGAGCAGTTCTTC | CASSRDINYNEQFF | - | TRBJ2-1 | - | TRBV5-4
TGCGCCAGCAGCTTGGCGGGTAGCGGGGGCTACGAGCAGTACTTC | CASSLAGSGGYEQYF | TRBD2 | TRBJ2-7 | - | TRBV5-1
TGTGCCAGCAGCCCCCAGGAGCGGGGGTTTGCCGGGGAGCTGTTTTTT | CASSPQERGFAGELFF | TRBD2 | TRBJ2-2 | once | TRBV7-8
TGTGCCTGGATAGGCGTCAACACAGATACGCAGTATTTT | CAWIGVNTDTQYF | - | TRBJ2-3 | - | TRBV30
TGCGCCAGCAGCTTGGTGTTCTTTGGACAGGGCTACGAGCAGTACTTC | CASSLVFFGQGYEQYF | TRBD1 | TRBJ2-7 | few | TRBV5-1
TGTGCCATCAGGGGTTACTCTGGAAACACCATATATTTT | CAIRGYSGNTIYF | - | TRBJ1-3 | once | TRBV10-3
TGTGCCAGCAGTCAGAACCCTCGCGGCGACACTGAAGCTTTCTTT | CASSQNPRGDTEAFF | - | TRBJ1-1 | - | TRBV6-1
TGTGCCTGGAGTGTTGCGGGGAACACTGAAGCTTTCTTT | CAWSVAGNTEAFF | - | TRBJ1-1 | - | TRBV30
TGTGCCTGTAGCTCTGGAAACACCATATATTTT | CACSSGNTIYF | - | TRBJ1-3 | - | TRBV6-1
TGTGCCAGCAGCTCCAATCGGGGTAATGGCTACACCTTC | CASSSNRGNGYTF | - | TRBJ1-2 | - | TRBV5-8
TGTGCCTGGAGTTGGGTGGAGGGAACAGATACGCAGTATTTT | CAWSWVEGTDTQYF | - | TRBJ2-3 | - | TRBV30
TGCAGTGCTAGGCGGGTCACTGAAGCTTTCTTT | CSARRVTEAFF | - | TRBJ1-1 | - | TRBV20-1
TGTGCCAGCAGCTTAGGCGGGGGGGCAGATACGCAGTATTTT | CASSLGGGADTQYF | TRBD2 | TRBJ2-3 | - | TRBV11-3
TGTGCCAGCAGCCAAACCGGAATAGAGACCCAGTACTTC | CASSQTGIETQYF | - | TRBJ2-5 | - | TRBV5-4
TGTGCCAGTAGTATCCCGGGACGCCTTAGCGCTGGGGCCAACGTCCTGACTTTC | CASSIPGRLSAGANVLTF | - | TRBJ2-6 | few | TRBV19
TGTGCCAGCAGCGTAGCGCCAAGGGGGTTTGGTGAAAAACTGTTTTTT | CASSVAPRGFGEKLFF | - | TRBJ1-4 | - | TRBV9
TGTGCCGGCGGGGGGGGAAACTCTGGAAACACCATATATTTT | CAGGGGNSGNTIYF | - | TRBJ1-3 | - | TRBV30
TGTGCCAGCAGCCCCCGCGGGGACGGTAATGAAAAACTGTTTTTT | CASSPRGDGNEKLFF | - | TRBJ1-4 | - | TRBV7-9
TGTGCCAGTAGTATAGGGGAGCAGGCGCGGCGGGGCTACACCTTC | CASSIGEQARRGYTF | - | TRBJ1-2 | - | TRBV19
TGCGCCAGCAGCTTGGCCGGGACAGGGAGGTCACCCCTCCACTTT | CASSLAGTGRSPLHF | TRBD1 | TRBJ1-6 | - | TRBV5-1
TGCGCCAGCAGCCCGGGGGCAGCCCGAGGTAATGAAAAACTGTTTTTT | CASSPGAARGNEKLFF | - | TRBJ1-4 | - | TRBV4-1
TGCAGCGTTGAAGGGCAGAGGGGAGGTGGTGGCTACACCTTC | CSVEGQRGGGGYTF | - | TRBJ1-2 | - | TRBV29-1
TGTGCCAGCAGCAGGAACGATAACTATGGCTACACCTTC | CASSRNDNYGYTF | - | TRBJ1-2 | - | TRBV27
TGTGCCAGCAGTGACTACAGGGATAACTATGGCTACACCTTC | CASSDYRDNYGYTF | - | TRBJ1-2 | - | TRBV6-1
TGTGCCAGCAGCTCGTCGGCGGATAGCACCTACGAGCAGTACTTC | CASSSSADSTYEQYF | - | TRBJ2-7 | - | TRBV5-5